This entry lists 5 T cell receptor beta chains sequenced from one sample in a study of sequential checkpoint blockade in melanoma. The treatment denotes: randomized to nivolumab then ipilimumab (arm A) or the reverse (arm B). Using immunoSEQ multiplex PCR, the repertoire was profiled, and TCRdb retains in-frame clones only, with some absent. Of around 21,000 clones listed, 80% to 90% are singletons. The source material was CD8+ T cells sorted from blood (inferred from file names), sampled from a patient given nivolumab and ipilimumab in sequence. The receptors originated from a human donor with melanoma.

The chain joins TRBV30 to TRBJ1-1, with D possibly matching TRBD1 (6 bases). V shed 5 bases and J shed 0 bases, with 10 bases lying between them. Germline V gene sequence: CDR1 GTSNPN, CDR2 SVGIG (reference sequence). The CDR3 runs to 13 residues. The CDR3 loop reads CAWFGQMNTEAFF. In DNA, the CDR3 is TGTGCCTGGTTCGGACAGATGAACACTGAAGCTTTCTTT.

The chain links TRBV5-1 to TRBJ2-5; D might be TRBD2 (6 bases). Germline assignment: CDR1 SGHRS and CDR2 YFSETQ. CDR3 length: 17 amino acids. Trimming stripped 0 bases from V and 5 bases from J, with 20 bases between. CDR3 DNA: TGCGCCAGCAGCTTGGAGCTAGCGCCCACGTTTCGGGAGACCCAGTACTTC. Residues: CASSLELAPTFRETQYF.

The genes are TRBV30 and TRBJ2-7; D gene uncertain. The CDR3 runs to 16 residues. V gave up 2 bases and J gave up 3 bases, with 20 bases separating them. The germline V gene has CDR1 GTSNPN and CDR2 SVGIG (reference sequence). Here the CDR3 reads CAWSSPVTEVYYEQYF. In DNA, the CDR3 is TGTGCCTGGAGTTCTCCCGTGACTGAAGTTTACTACGAGCAGTACTTC. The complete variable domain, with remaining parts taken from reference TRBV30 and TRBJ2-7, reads SQTIHQWPATLVQPVGSPLSLECTVEGTSNPNLYWYRQAAGRGLQLLFYSVGIGQISSEVPQNLSASRPQDRQFILSSKKLLLSDSGFYLCAWSSPVTEVYYEQYFGPGTRLTVT.

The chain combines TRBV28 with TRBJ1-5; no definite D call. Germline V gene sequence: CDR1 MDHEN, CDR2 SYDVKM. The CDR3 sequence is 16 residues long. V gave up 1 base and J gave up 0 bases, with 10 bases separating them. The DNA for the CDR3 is TGTGCCAGCAGTTTATTAGGACTTTATAGCAATCAGCCCCAGCATTTT. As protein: CASSLLGLYSNQPQHF.

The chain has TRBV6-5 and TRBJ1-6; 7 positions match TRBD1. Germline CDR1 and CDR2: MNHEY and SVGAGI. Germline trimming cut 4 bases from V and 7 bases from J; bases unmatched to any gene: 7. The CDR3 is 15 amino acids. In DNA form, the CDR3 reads TGTGCCAGCAGTTCAACCGGGACAGCCAATTCACCCCTCCACTTT. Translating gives CASSSTGTANSPLHF.